The sequence of this TCR beta chain was determined in a study of cytomegalovirus exposure and HLA in healthy donors. Study overall: It was reported in a later analysis that the same platform had been used for the roughly 110 validation repertoires as for the 666 first-cohort repertoires.

The germline V gene encodes CDR1 SGHTA and CDR2 FQGTGA. Between the trimmed V and J ends, which lost 4 bases and 4 bases, there was a span of 12 bases. The CDR3 has 14 residues. Study observations and caveats: The classifier, whose performance was assessed in both the original and validation cohorts, reportedly diagnosed cytomegalovirus status with high specificity and sensitivity. Testing in vitro showed three CMV-associated chains specific for CMV antigens.

Sequencing used immunoSEQ multiplex PCR; TCRdb keeps in-frame clones, though not all of them. Of around 190,000 clones listed, about 89% were seen once; the top ten hold 6% to 8.5%. This clone was counted once. Its antigen is still unknown. The validation cohort, a group of roughly 120 subjects, included the donors and was separate from the approximately 650-subject first cohort. The sequence came from a man aged 30 to 39 in good health and CMV-seropositive. The chain is built from TRBV7-3 and TRBJ2-3; unclear D gene. Material: PBMCs. CDR3 DNA sequence: TGTGCCAGCAGCTCCGACCGCAGCGCAGATACGCAGTATTTT. This gives the protein CASSSDRSADTQYF. Variable domain in full (rest from reference TRBV7-3 and TRBJ2-3): GAGVSQTPSNKVTEKGKYVELRCDPISGHTALYWYRQSLGQGPEFLIYFQGTGAADDSGLPNDRFFAVRPEGSVSTLKIQRTERGDSAVYLCASSSDRSADTQYFGPGTRLTVL.